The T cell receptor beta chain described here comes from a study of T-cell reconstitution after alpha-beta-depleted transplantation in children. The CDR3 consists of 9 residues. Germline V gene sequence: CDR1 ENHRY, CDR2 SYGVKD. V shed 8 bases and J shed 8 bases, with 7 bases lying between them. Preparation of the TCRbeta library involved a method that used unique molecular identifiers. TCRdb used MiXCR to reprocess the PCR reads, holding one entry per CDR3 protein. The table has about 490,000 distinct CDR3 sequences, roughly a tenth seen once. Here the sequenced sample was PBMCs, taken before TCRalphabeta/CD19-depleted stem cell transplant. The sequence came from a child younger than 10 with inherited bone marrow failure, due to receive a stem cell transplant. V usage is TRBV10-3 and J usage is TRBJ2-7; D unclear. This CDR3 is CAIGNQQYF. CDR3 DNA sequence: TGTGCCATCGGCAATCAGCAGTACTTC.